This T cell receptor (beta chain) was recorded in a study of identical twins. Using its own MiXCR run on the 5' RACE reads, TCRdb lists one record per CDR3 protein. The sample lists 540,000 or so distinct CDR3 sequences, more than 20% occurring once. The sample also formed part of further work on yellow fever vaccine responses in identical twins.

Sequencing used CD4+ T cells sorted from blood. This clonotype originated in a woman under 30 in good health.

The CDR3 region has the DNA TGTGCCAGCAGGGTGACTCCGGGGTCCAAAAACATTCAGTACTTC. Its protein product is CASRVTPGSKNIQYF. The chain links TRBV6-1 to TRBJ2-4; maybe TRBD2 (5 bases). The CDR3 is 15 amino acids. With 6 bases removed from V and 2 bases from J, the gap between germline ends came to 14 bases. Looked up from germline, CDR1 is MNHNS and CDR2 is SASEGT.